The 5 T cell receptor beta chains below come from one sample, sequenced in a study of cytomegalovirus exposure and HLA in healthy donors. The PCR employed 60 Vbeta primers together with 13 Jbeta primers. Sequencing was performed with immunoSEQ multiplex PCR; in TCRdb, only in-frame clones are kept and a portion is missing. The top ten hold 1.6% of the sample, which has about 190,000 clones, about 76% seen once. The sequenced sample consisted of PBMCs. These receptors were collected from a woman between 50 and 59 years old in good health and CMV-seronegative.

This clone was seen only once. V gene TRBV27 combines with J gene TRBJ1-3; D may be TRBD1 (6 bases). Germline CDR1 is MNHEY and CDR2 is SMNVEV (reference sequence). This CDR3 region has 15 residues. V dropped 4 bases and J dropped 0 bases, with 10 bases sitting between them. CDR3 DNA: TGTGCCAGCAGTTCAGGGGTGAACTCTGGAAACACCATATATTTT. This sequence encodes CASSSGVNSGNTIYF.

The chain employs TRBV5-8 and TRBJ1-4, with a tentative D call TRBD1 (6 bases). Germline CDR1 is SGHTS and CDR2 is YDEGEE. V lost 3 bases, J lost 7 bases, and 19 bases lay in between. CDR3 length: 16 residues. The CDR3 region has the DNA TGTGCCAGCAGCTCGCCCGCCAGGGGAGGGGGTGAAAAACTGTTTTTT. Translation: CASSSPARGGGEKLFF.

This clone was seen only a few times. This chain connects TRBV2 to TRBJ2-1; a possible D gene is TRBD2 (5 bases). V was pared by 7 bases and J by 5 bases, with 24 bases between. Germline loops: CDR1 SNHLY, CDR2 FYNNEI. CDR3 length: 17 residues. The CDR3, as DNA: TGTGCCAGCACTCCATCAAAGCCTTCGGGATCCAACAATGAGCAGTTCTTC. This sequence encodes CASTPSKPSGSNNEQFF.

With regard to this clone: The junction departs from germline at one end; a sequencing error may be responsible. This sequence joins TRBV7-7 and TRBJ2-2, with 10 positions matching TRBD1. Germline values: CDR1 SSHAT, CDR2 FNYEAQ (reference sequence). The CDR3 has 15 amino acids. CDR3 nucleotide sequence: TGTGCTAGCAGCTCGGACAGGGGGTCCACCGGGGAGCTGTTTTTT. It codes for CASSSDRGSTGELFF.

V gene TRBV19 combines with J gene TRBJ1-5; tentatively, D is TRBD1 (6 bases). The V end was cut by 7 bases, the J end by 6 bases, with 22 bases between. Per the germline V gene, CDR1 is LNHDA and CDR2 is SQIVND (reference sequence). There are 16 residues in the CDR3. This CDR3 reads CASTQGTGHMRQPQHF. In DNA form, the CDR3 reads TGTGCCAGTACCCAAGGTACAGGGCATATGCGTCAGCCCCAGCATTTT.